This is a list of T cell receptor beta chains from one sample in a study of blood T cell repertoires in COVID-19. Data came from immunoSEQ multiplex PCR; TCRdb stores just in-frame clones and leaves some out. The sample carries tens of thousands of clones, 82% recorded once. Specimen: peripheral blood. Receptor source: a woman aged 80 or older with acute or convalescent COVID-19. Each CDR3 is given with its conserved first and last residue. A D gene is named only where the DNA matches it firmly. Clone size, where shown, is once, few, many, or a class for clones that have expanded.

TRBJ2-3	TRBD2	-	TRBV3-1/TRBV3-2	TGTGCCAGCAGCCAAGCGGTATCTAGCGGGGGGAGTACGCACACAGATACGCAGTATTTT	CASSQAVSSGGSTHTDTQYF
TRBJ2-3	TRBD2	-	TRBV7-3	TGTGCCAGCAGCTTTCGGACTAGCGGCACAGATACGCAGTATTTT	CASSFRTSGTDTQYF
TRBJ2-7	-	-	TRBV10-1	TGCGCCAGCAGTTCGGGCATGGGACTCGGGTACGAGCAGTACTTC	CASSSGMGLGYEQYF
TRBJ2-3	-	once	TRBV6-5	TGTGCCAGCAGGCGAGGCCAAGGTTCGACAGATACGCAGTATTTT	CASRRGQGSTDTQYF
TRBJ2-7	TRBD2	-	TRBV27	TGTGCCAGCAGTTGGAGCGGGGGGCAGTCCTACGAGCAGTACTTC	CASSWSGGQSYEQYF
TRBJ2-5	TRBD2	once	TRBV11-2	TGTGCCAGCAGCTTAGGGGCTAGCGGGAGTCGAGAGACCCAGTACTTC	CASSLGASGSRETQYF
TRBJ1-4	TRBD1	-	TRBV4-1	TGCGCCAGCAGCCATGGGACAGTGGCAACTAATGAAAAACTGTTTTTT	CASSHGTVATNEKLFF
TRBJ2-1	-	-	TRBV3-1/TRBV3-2	TGTGCCAGCAGGTCCAGGGGTTGGGAGAATGAGCAGTTCTTC	CASRSRGWENEQFF
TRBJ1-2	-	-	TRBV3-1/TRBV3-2	TGTGCCAGCGGCAAACAGGGCTCATCAGGCTACGGCTACACCTTC	CASGKQGSSGYGYTF
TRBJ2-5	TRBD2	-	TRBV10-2	TGCGCCACCAGGCTGACTAGCGGGATGGGCCACGAGACCCAGTACTTC	CATRLTSGMGHETQYF
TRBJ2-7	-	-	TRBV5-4	TGTGCCAGCAGCTTGGTTGGGTCTAGGGGGGGCGAGCAGTACTTC	CASSLVGSRGGEQYF
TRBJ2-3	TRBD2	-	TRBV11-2	TGTGCCAGTCGTGGGGAGCGGGGAAGCACAGATACGCAGTATTTT	CASRGERGSTDTQYF
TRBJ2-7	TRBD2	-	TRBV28	TGTGCCAGCTACAAGCGGGGGGGGCGGGAGCAGTACTTC	CASYKRGGREQYF
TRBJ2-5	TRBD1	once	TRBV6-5	TGTGCCAGCAGTCAGGGGGCGAAAGAGACCCAGTACTTC	CASSQGAKETQYF
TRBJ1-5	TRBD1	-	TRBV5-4	TGTGCCAGCAGCCTGGACAGGGGATCCAATCAGCCCCAGCATTTT	CASSLDRGSNQPQHF
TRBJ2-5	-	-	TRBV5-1	TGCGCCAGCAGCCCGATTCCCGGGACTCAAGAGACCCAGTACTTC	CASSPIPGTQETQYF
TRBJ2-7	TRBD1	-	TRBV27	TGTGCCAGCAGTAGACAGGGGTACGAGCAGTACTTC	CASSRQGYEQYF
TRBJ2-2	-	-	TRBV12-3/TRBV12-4	TGTGCCAGCAGTTTTTTGGCAACCGGGGAGCTGTTTTTT	CASSFLATGELFF
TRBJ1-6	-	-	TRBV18	TGTGCCAGCTCAGCTAGGAGCTATAATTCACCCCTCCACTTT	CASSARSYNSPLHF
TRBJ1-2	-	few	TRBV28	TGTGCCAGCAGTAGGTTTGAAAGAGGTCACCCGGCCTTC	CASSRFERGHPAF
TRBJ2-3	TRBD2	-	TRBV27	TGTGCCAGCGGATTGCGGGGGGCCGCTACAGATACGCAGTATTTT	CASGLRGAATDTQYF
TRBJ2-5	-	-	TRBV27	TGTGCCAGCAGTTTATCGGCAGGGAATTGGGAGACCCAGTACTTC	CASSLSAGNWETQYF
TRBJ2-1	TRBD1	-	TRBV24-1	TGTGCCACCAGTGATTCGTTTAACAGGGGCAATGAGCAGTTCTTC	CATSDSFNRGNEQFF
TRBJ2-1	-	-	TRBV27	TGTGCCAGCAGTTTACATACCCCCCGGGCGGGCAGTATCTACAATGAGCAGTTCTTC	CASSLHTPRAGSIYNEQFF
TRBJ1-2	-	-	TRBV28	TGTGCGGCAGGGCAGGCATATGGCTACACCTTC	CAAGQAYGYTF
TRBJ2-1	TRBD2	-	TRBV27	TGTGCCAGCAGACCCGCGGGAGGCGCTTACAATGAGCAGTTCTTC	CASRPAGGAYNEQFF
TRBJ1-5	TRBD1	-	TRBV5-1	TGCGCCAGCAGCAACGAAACTAAGACAGGGTATAGCAATCAGCCCCAGCATTTT	CASSNETKTGYSNQPQHF
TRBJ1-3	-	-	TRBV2	TGTGCCAGCAGCCTAATCGACAGCCCTTCTCGAGGAAACACCATATATTTT	CASSLIDSPSRGNTIYF
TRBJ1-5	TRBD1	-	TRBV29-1	TGCAGCGTTGGGGGCGGGACAGGGGATCAGCCCCAGCATTTT	CSVGGGTGDQPQHF
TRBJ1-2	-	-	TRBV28	TGTGCCAGCACCCTAGGACAGCACTACTATGGCTACACCTTC	CASTLGQHYYGYTF
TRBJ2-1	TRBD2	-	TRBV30	TGTGCCTGGAGTGCTAGCGGACTTTACAATGAGCAGTTCTTC	CAWSASGLYNEQFF
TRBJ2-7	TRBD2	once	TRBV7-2	TGTGCCAGCGGACCTAGCGGGAGCTCCTACGAGCAGTACTTC	CASGPSGSSYEQYF
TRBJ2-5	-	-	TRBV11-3	TGTGCCAGCAGCCAGGACAGTTTGGAGACCCAGTACTTC	CASSQDSLETQYF
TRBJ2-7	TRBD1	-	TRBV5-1	TGCGCCAGCACCTCCTCTGCGGGACAGGTGTTCGACGAGCAGTACTTC	CASTSSAGQVFDEQYF
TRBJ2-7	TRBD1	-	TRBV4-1	TGCGCCAGCAGCCAAGTGTCGGGACAGGGCCCCTACGAGCAGTACTTC	CASSQVSGQGPYEQYF
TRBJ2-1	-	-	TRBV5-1	TGCGCCAGCAGCTTTATAACAGGCAGGGCCCTGTACAATGAGCAGTTCTTC	CASSFITGRALYNEQFF
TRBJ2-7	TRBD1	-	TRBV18	TGTGCCAGCTCACCACCACCCCAGGGGGCCTACGAGCAGTACTTC	CASSPPPQGAYEQYF
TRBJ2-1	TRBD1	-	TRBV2	TGTGCCAGCAGGTCGGAACAGGGGGTTTACAATGAGCAGTTCTTC	CASRSEQGVYNEQFF
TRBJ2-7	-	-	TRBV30	TGTGCCTGGAGCGAAAAGCCGGGACAGGGAATAAAGCGGGGGCTCGAGCAGTACTTC	CAWSEKPGQGIKRGLEQYF
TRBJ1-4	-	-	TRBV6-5	TGTGCCAGCAGGGGTTCGGGACAATCTCGCGAAAAACTGTTTTTT	CASRGSGQSREKLFF
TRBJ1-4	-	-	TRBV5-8	TGTGCCAGCAGCTTGATGGGGAGAGGAAAACTGTTTTTT	CASSLMGRGKLFF
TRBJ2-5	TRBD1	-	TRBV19	TGTGCCAGTAGTATGGGGACAGGGGGGAGGGAGACCCAGTACTTC	CASSMGTGGRETQYF
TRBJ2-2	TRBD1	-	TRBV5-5	TGTGCCAGCAGTCCGGGACAGGGGCTCATCGGGGAGCTGTTTTTT	CASSPGQGLIGELFF
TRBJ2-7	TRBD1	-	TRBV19	TGTGCCAGTACCCCCCCGGGATTTGGGACAGGGGGCTCCGAGCAGTACTTC	CASTPPGFGTGGSEQYF
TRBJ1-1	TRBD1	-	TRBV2	TGTGCCAGCAGGCCGTTGACAGGGGAGAACACTGAAGCTTTCTTT	CASRPLTGENTEAFF
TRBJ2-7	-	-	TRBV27	TGTGCCAGCAGATTCGCTCAGGGCTCCGGGCAGTACTTC	CASRFAQGSGQYF
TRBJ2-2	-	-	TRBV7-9	TGTGCCAGCAGCTTGGCTGGCGGGGAGCTGTTTTTT	CASSLAGGELFF
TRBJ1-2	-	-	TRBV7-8	TGTGCCAGCAGCTCGGGAGAACCCTATGGCTACACCTTC	CASSSGEPYGYTF
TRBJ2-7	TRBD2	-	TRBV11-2	TGTGCCAGCAGCGCCACAGCGGGGGATACCTACGAGCAGTACTTC	CASSATAGDTYEQYF
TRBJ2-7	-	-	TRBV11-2	TGTGCCAGCAGCTTAGATCTCTCGGTTCCTTCCTACGAGCAGTACTTC	CASSLDLSVPSYEQYF
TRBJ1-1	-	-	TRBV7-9	TGTGCCAGCAGCTTAGGGAGGGAGCGGACTGAAGCTTTCTTT	CASSLGRERTEAFF
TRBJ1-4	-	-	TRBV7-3	TGTGCCGCGTTTAGGGGGACAAAGAAACTGTTTTTT	CAAFRGTKKLFF
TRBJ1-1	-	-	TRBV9	TGTGCCAGCAGCGTACACGGGGGATCGGCTGAAGCTTTCTTT	CASSVHGGSAEAFF
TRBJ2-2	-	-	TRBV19	TGTGCCAGTAGTAACTCCGGTACAGGGGGAGGGAAGTCCGGGGAGCTGTTTTTT	CASSNSGTGGGKSGELFF
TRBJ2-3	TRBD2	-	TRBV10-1	TGCGCCAGCAGTGGGTCTAGCGGGGTCACAGATACGCAGTATTTT	CASSGSSGVTDTQYF
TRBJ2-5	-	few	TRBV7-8	TGTGCCAGCAGCGAGGGAAAGCGGCAAGAGACCCAGTACTTC	CASSEGKRQETQYF
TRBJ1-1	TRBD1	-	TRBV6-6	TGTGCCAGCAGGACGACAGGGGGCCTGAACACTGAAGCTTTCTTT	CASRTTGGLNTEAFF
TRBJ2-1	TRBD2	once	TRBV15	TGTGCCACCAGCAGGACAACTAGCGGGACTGAGCAGTTCTTC	CATSRTTSGTEQFF
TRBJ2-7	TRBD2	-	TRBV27	TGTGCCAGCAGTGGAACCGGGACTAGGGATAAGTACGAGCAGTACTTC	CASSGTGTRDKYEQYF
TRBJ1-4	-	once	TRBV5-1	TGCGCCAGCAGCTTGGGGCCAGATGAAAAACTGTTTTTT	CASSLGPDEKLFF